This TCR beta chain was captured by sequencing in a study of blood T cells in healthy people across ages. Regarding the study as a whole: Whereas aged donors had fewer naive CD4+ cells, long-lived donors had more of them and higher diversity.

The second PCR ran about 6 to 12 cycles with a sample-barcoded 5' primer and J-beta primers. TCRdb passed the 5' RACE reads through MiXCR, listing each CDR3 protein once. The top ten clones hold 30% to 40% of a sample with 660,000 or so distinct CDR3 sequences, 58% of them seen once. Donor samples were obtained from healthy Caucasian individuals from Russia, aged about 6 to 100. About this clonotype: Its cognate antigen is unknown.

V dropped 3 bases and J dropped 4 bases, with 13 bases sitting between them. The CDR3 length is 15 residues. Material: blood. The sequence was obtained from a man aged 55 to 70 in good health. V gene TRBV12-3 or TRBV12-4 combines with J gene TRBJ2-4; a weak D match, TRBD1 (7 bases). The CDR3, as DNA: TGTGCCAGCAGTTTGGCGGGACAGACGAAAAACATTCAGTACTTC. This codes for CASSLAGQTKNIQYF.